The 6 T cell receptor beta chains listed next were all sequenced from one sample in a study of T cell responses to AZD1222 COVID-19 vaccine (dated by TCRdb to the early 2020s). What this sample's time point label stands for: baseline before first vaccination. The protocol used for the library was the immunoSEQ multiplex PCR assay. What TCRdb holds here is the immuneACCESS table cut down to in-frame rearrangements. Part of the clones is not present; checked against another copy, under half of the missing clones reflect an unresolved V gene, and the others are unexplained. The sample table holds roughly 93,000 clones, of which roughly nine tenths were seen once. 1.5% to 2% of the sample is held by the ten biggest clonotypes. The sequences come from peripheral blood, collected on day 0 of AZD1222 vaccination. All receptors derive from an adult in good health.

The chain's CDR3 is CASSDRTGGDTEAFF. In DNA form, the CDR3 reads TGTGCCAGCTCAGACCGGACAGGGGGGGACACTGAAGCTTTCTTT. This rearrangement joins TRBV18 to TRBJ1-1; TRBD1 matches 10 bases. Trimming cost V 5 bases and J 3 bases; bases outside gene matches: 6. CDR1 is KGHSH, CDR2 LQKENI, per germline. The CDR3 runs to 15 residues.

The chain couples TRBV19 to TRBJ2-5, with D unresolved. The CDR3 sequence is 15 residues long. Germline V gene sequence: CDR1 LNHDA, CDR2 SQIVND (reference sequence). Trimming took 10 bases from V and 5 from J, leaving 23 bases between them. This CDR3 reads CATRHPGQGRETQYF. In DNA, the CDR3 is TGTGCCACTAGACACCCGGGCCAAGGGCGCGAGACCCAGTACTTC.

The chain combines TRBV10-1 with TRBJ2-3; 10 positions match TRBD2. The CDR3 runs to 14 residues. V lost 6 bases and J lost 5; bases outside the gene matches: 5. Per germline, CDR1 WNHNN and CDR2 SYGVQD (reference sequence). The CDR3 sequence is CASRSGGAGDTQYF. The CDR3 DNA sequence: TGCGCCAGCAGAAGCGGGGGGGCAGGAGATACGCAGTATTTT.

V gene TRBV7-9 combines with J gene TRBJ2-2; no definite D call. Trimming took 6 bases from V and 6 from J, leaving 8 bases between them. CDR1 is SEHNR and CDR2 is FQNEAQ in the germline V gene (reference sequence). This CDR3 has 12 amino acids. Here the CDR3 reads CASSVFSGELFF. The CDR3 coding sequence is TGTGCCAGCAGTGTGTTCTCCGGGGAGCTGTTTTTT.

A single count supports this clone. V usage is TRBV19 and J usage is TRBJ1-1, with D possibly being TRBD1 (6 bases). Between the trimmed V and J ends, which lost 7 bases and 2 bases, there was a span of 11 bases. The CDR3 sequence is 13 residues long. Germline-derived CDR1 and CDR2 are LNHDA and SQIVND (reference sequence). The DNA for the CDR3 is TGTGCCAGTATTCTACAGGGAAACACTGAAGCTTTCTTT. This translates into CASILQGNTEAFF.

V usage is TRBV30 and J usage is TRBJ1-1, with unresolved D. Germline CDR1 reads GTSNPN; CDR2 reads SVGIG (reference sequence). The CDR3 runs 13 residues. Trimming shortened V by 2 bases and J by 1 base, and 8 bases separated the two germline ends. The CDR3 DNA sequence: TGTGCCTGGAGTTTTGGGCGGAACACTGAAGCTTTCTTT. It specifies CAWSFGRNTEAFF.